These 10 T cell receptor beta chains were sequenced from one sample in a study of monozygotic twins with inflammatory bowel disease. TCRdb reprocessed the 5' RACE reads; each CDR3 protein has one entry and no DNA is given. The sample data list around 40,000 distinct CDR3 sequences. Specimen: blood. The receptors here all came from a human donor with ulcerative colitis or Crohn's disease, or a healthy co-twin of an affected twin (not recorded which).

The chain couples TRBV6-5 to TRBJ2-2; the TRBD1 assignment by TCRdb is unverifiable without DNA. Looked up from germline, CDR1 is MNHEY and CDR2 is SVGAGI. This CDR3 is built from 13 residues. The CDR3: CASRAGGVGELFF.

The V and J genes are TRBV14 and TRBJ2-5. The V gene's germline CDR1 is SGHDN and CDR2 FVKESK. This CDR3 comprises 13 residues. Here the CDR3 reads CASSQGRKETQYF.

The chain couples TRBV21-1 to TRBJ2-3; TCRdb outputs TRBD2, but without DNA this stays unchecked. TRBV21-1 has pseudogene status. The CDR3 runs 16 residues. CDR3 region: CASSKAAGWDTDTQYF.

This CDR3 reads CSARVASTDTQYF. The J gene is TRBJ2-3, the V gene TRBV20-1. This CDR3 region has 13 residues. Germline loops: CDR1 DFQATT, CDR2 SNEGSKA (reference sequence).

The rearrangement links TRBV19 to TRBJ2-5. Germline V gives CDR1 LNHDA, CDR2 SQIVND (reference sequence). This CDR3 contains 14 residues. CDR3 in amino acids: CASRPIFGQETQYF. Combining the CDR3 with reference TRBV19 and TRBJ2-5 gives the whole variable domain DGGITQSPKYLFRKEGQNVTLSCEQNLNHDAMYWYRQDPGQGLRLIYYSQIVNDFQKGDIAEGYSVSREKKESFPLTVTSAQKNPTAFYLCASRPIFGQETQYFGPGTRLLVL.

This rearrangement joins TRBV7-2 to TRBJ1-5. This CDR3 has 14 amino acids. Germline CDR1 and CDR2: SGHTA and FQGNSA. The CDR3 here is CASSLERSNQPQHF.

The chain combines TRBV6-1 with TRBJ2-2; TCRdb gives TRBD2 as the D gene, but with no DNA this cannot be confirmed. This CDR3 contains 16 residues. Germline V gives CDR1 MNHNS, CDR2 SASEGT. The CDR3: CASSELAGGNTGELFF.

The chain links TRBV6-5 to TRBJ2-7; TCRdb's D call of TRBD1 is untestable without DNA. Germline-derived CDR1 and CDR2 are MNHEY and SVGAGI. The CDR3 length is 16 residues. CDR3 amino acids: CASSYSIGQYLYEQYF.

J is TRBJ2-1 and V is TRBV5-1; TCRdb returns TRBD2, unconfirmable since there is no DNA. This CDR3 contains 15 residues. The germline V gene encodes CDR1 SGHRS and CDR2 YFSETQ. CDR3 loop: CASSRGLAGVNEQFF.

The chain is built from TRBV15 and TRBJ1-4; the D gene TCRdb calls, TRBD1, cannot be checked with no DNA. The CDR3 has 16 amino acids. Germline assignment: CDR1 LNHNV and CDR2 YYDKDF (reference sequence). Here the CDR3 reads CATSIGTGATNEKLFF. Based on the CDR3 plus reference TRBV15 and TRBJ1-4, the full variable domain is DAMVIQNPRYQVTQFGKPVTLSCSQTLNHNVMYWYQQKSSQAPKLLFHYYDKDFNNEADTPDNFQSRRPNTSFCFLDIRSPGLGDTAMYLCATSIGTGATNEKLFFGSGTQLSVL.